The sequence of this TCR beta chain was determined in a study of cytomegalovirus exposure and HLA in healthy donors. Use of 60 Vbeta and 13 Jbeta primers characterized the PCR. The repertoire was sequenced with immunoSEQ multiplex PCR; TCRdb's copy has only in-frame clones and lacks some. The profile covers about 200,000 clones, with over 80% appearing a single time and over 1% taken by the ten largest. V lost 4 bases and J lost 0, with 10 bases in between. This CDR3 spans 15 amino acids. Looked up from germline, CDR1 is LNHDA and CDR2 is SQIVND (reference sequence). The sequencing sample was made of PBMCs. This chain joins TRBV19 and TRBJ1-3; no definite D call. This clonotype was obtained from a man aged 25 to 40 in good health and CMV-seronegative. The CDR3: CASSTGRDSGNTIYF. Here the CDR3 DNA reads TGTGCCAGTAGTACAGGACGGGACTCTGGAAACACCATATATTTT.